Listed here is a single TCR beta chain. Its antigen is as yet unknown. cDNA reverse transcribed from extracted RNA served as the sequencing template. Generated by immunoSEQ multiplex PCR, the TCRdb table keeps only in-frame clones and is missing some. The repertoire consists of 34,000 or so clones, with around three fifths occurring once and the leading ten covering 30% to 50%. These data originate in a study of CD8+ T cells in alopecia areata. Regarding the study as a whole: Lesional scalp, especially alopecia totalis/universalis, showed higher clonality than normal scalp. Among patients, TCR sharing was less clear than in mice, a difference possibly due in part to HLA diversity in the patient population. Besides other cells, scalp samples also yield sequences of resident alphabeta T cells from normal skin.

With 2 bases removed from V and 4 bases from J, the gap between germline ends came to 9 bases. Germline V gene lookup returns CDR1 SSHAT and CDR2 FNYEAQ (reference sequence). The CDR3 runs to 13 residues. Patients with alopecia areata provided lesional scalp punch biopsies as well as peripheral blood. The chain is built from TRBV7-7 and TRBJ2-7, with D perhaps matching TRBD2 (5 bases). Material for sequencing was NKG2D-high CD8+ T cells sorted from blood. The TCR originated in a human donor with alopecia areata. The CDR3 DNA sequence: TGTGCCAGCAGCTTATTCGGAGGTTACGAGCAGTACTTC. It yields the protein CASSLFGGYEQYF. The full variable domain, with the rest looked up from reference TRBV7-7 and TRBJ2-7, is GAGVSQSPRYKVTKRGQDVTLRCDPISSHATLYWYQQALGQGPEFLTYFNYEAQPDKSGLPSDRFSAERPEGSISTLTIQRTEQRDSAMYRCASSLFGGYEQYFGPGTRLTVT.